This entry lists 14 T cell receptor beta chains sequenced from one sample in a study of blood T cell repertoires in COVID-19. Clones were read by immunoSEQ multiplex PCR, and TCRdb kept only the in-frame ones, dropping some. The data hold 40,000 to 50,000 clones, with about nine tenths observed a single time. The material sequenced was peripheral blood. Receptor source: a human donor in a cohort sampled during active COVID-19.

The chain links TRBV24-1 to TRBJ1-5; a possible D gene is TRBD1 (6 bases). CDR3 length: 16 amino acids. Germline V gives CDR1 KGHDR, CDR2 SFDVKD. V was trimmed by 4 bases and J by 5 bases, leaving 17 bases between them. As DNA, the CDR3 is TGTGCCACCAGTGACCTAACAGGGTATAAGGATCAGCCCCAGCATTTT. Translated, it gives CATSDLTGYKDQPQHF.

The rearrangement links TRBV2 to TRBJ2-7; the D gene is possibly TRBD2 (5 bases). This CDR3 spans 12 amino acids. The germline CDR1 and CDR2 sequences are SNHLY and FYNNEI. The ends were cut back, 5 bases at V and 4 bases at J, with 9 bases in the middle. The CDR3 DNA follows: TGTGCCAGCAGTCCCTCGGGATACGAGCAGTACTTC. This gives the protein CASSPSGYEQYF.

J is TRBJ2-7 and V is TRBV19; TRBD1 is a possible D gene (6 bases). The germline gives CDR1 LNHDA, CDR2 SQIVND (reference sequence). The CDR3 covers 15 residues. V shed 6 bases and J shed 3 bases, with 18 bases lying between them. In DNA form, the CDR3 reads TGTGCCAGTAGCCCCGCCCAAGGGGGTCTCTACGAGCAGTACTTC. Residues: CASSPAQGGLYEQYF.

The rearrangement uses TRBV5-4 and TRBJ2-1, with D possibly being TRBD2 (6 bases). From germline, CDR1 is SGHNT and CDR2 YYREEE (reference sequence). Trimming pared 2 bases from V and 2 bases from J, leaving 20 bases between. This CDR3 is built from 18 residues. This chain's CDR3 is CASSFGRPAALTYNEQFF. The CDR3 nucleotides read TGTGCCAGCAGCTTCGGGAGACCAGCCGCTCTTACCTACAATGAGCAGTTCTTC. The complete variable domain, with remaining parts taken from reference TRBV5-4 and TRBJ2-1, reads ETGVTQSPTHLIKTRGQQVTLRCSSQSGHNTVSWYQQALGQGPQFIFQYYREEENGRGNFPPRFSGLQFPNYSSELNVNALELDDSALYLCASSFGRPAALTYNEQFFGPGTRLTVL.

This chain joins TRBV5-1 and TRBJ1-1; a possible D gene is TRBD1 (5 bases). The CDR3 totals 17 residues. The ends were cut back, 4 bases at V and 2 bases at J, with 21 bases in the middle. CDR1 SGHRS and CDR2 YFSETQ come from the germline V gene. The CDR3 DNA reads as TGCGCCAGCAGCCCCCTGGTCGGGGGATGGGAAAACACTGAAGCTTTCTTT. Residues: CASSPLVGGWENTEAFF.

V and J are TRBV5-5 and TRBJ2-7; TRBD1 aligns across 9 bases. The junction had 8 bases not matched to a gene; V was cut back by 1 base and J by 3 bases. The CDR3 contains 16 residues. Germline loops: CDR1 SGHKS, CDR2 YYEKEE (reference sequence). The CDR3 spells CASSLPRPGQGYEQYF. CDR3 DNA: TGTGCCAGCAGCTTGCCGCGACCGGGACAGGGCTACGAGCAGTACTTC.

The chain joins TRBV30 to TRBJ1-5; D call uncertain. Germline CDR1 and CDR2: GTSNPN and SVGIG (reference sequence). The CDR3 has 15 amino acids. The V gene lost 0 bases and the J gene lost 5 bases, with 14 bases spanning the gap. The CDR3 DNA sequence: TGTGCCTGGAGTGTACTATTGGGCGGGCATCAGCCCCAGCATTTT. The encoded protein is CAWSVLLGGHQPQHF. The whole variable domain, remainder taken from reference TRBV30 and TRBJ1-5, is SQTIHQWPATLVQPVGSPLSLECTVEGTSNPNLYWYRQAAGRGLQLLFYSVGIGQISSEVPQNLSASRPQDRQFILSSKKLLLSDSGFYLCAWSVLLGGHQPQHFGDGTRLSIL.

The V gene is TRBV5-4, the J gene TRBJ2-3, with 11 positions matching TRBD2. Trimming cost V 4 bases and J 6 bases; bases outside gene matches: 7. CDR1 and CDR2 (germline): SGHNT, YYREEE (reference sequence). This CDR3 is built from 15 residues. The CDR3 nucleotides are TGTGCCAGCAGCGGACTAGCGGGTGGGACCGATACGCAGTATTTT. This sequence encodes CASSGLAGGTDTQYF.

Concerning this clone itself: One end of the junction does not line up with germline, which may come from a read error. The sample contains more than one DNA sequence encoding this CDR3. The rearrangement links TRBV10-3 to TRBJ1-2, with D unclear. Germline CDR1 and CDR2: ENHRY and SYGVKD. CDR3 length equals 15 residues. The CDR3 bases are TGTGCCATTAGTGCAAGCGGGATATTGGACTATGGCTACACCTTC. This gives the protein CAISASGILDYGYTF.

Details on this clone: One junction end does not reproduce the germline sequence, and a read error may be involved. V and J are TRBV20-1 and TRBJ2-7, with D hard to call. CDR1 is DFQATT, CDR2 SNEGSKA, per germline (reference sequence). This CDR3 spans 9 amino acids. The CDR3 loop is CSARDPQSF. CDR3 nucleotides: TGCAGTGCTAGAGACCCCCAATCCTTC.

Concerning this clone itself: The sample has other DNA sequences that encode this CDR3 too. J is TRBJ2-1 and V is TRBV12-5; D gene uncertain. The ends were cut back, 0 bases at V and 9 bases at J, with 6 bases in the middle. The CDR3 is 12 residues long. The germline V gene encodes CDR1 LGHNT and CDR2 FRNRAP. The CDR3 region is CASGLVRSEQFF. In DNA, the CDR3 is TGTGCTAGTGGTTTGGTCCGTAGTGAGCAGTTCTTC.

This chain links TRBV5-1 with TRBJ1-1; perhaps TRBD1 as D (5 bases). This CDR3 is 15 amino acids long. The germline CDR1 and CDR2 sequences are SGHRS and YFSETQ. Trimming pared 6 bases from V and 3 bases from J, leaving 18 bases between. This CDR3 is CASNVLNRGYTEAFF. CDR3 nucleotides: TGCGCCAGCAACGTACTTAACCGGGGGTACACTGAAGCTTTCTTT.

The gene calls are TRBV5-8 and TRBJ1-1, with D perhaps matching TRBD1 (6 bases). V lost 2 bases and J lost 8, with 16 bases in between. CDR3 length equals 14 residues. Germline-derived CDR1 and CDR2 are SGHTS and YDEGEE. The CDR3 DNA sequence: TGTGCCAGCAGCTTCTCCCGCGGACAGCTAGAAGCTTTCTTT. Encoded protein: CASSFSRGQLEAFF. Together with reference TRBV5-8 and TRBJ1-1, the CDR3 gives the full variable domain: EAGVTQSPTHLIKTRGQQATLRCSPISGHTSVYWYQQALGLGLQFLLWYDEGEERNRGNFPPRFSGRQFPNYSSELNVNALELEDSALYLCASSFSRGQLEAFFGQGTRLTVV.

This chain connects TRBV7-8 to TRBJ2-7, with 10 bases matching TRBD2. Germline V CDR1 and CDR2: SGHVS, FQNEAQ. This CDR3 contains 15 residues. J gave up 1 base and V 5 bases, and 5 bases lay outside the gene matches. This chain's CDR3 is CASSTGLAVSYEQYF. For the CDR3, the DNA is TGTGCCAGCAGCACCGGACTAGCGGTATCCTACGAGCAGTACTTC.